Presented here are 5 T cell receptor beta chains from one specimen sequenced in a study of blood T cell repertoires in COVID-19. Using immunoSEQ multiplex PCR, the repertoire was profiled, and TCRdb retains in-frame clones only, with some absent. The sample holds approximately 280,000 clones, roughly 89% seen once. The sample consisted of peripheral blood. These receptors were taken from a man aged 45 to 65 with acute or convalescent COVID-19.

This chain uses TRBV7-9 with TRBJ2-3; maybe TRBD1 (7 bases). V lost 3 bases and J lost 2, with 15 bases in between. There are 16 residues in the CDR3. CDR1 and CDR2 (germline): SEHNR, FQNEAQ (reference sequence). CDR3 DNA sequence: TGTGCCAGCAGCTTGGGCGGGACAGACGACACAGATACGCAGTATTTT. Translated, it gives CASSLGGTDDTDTQYF.

The rearrangement uses TRBV29-1 and TRBJ2-7; no firm D call. The ends were cut back, 0 bases at V and 2 bases at J, with 5 bases in the middle. CDR1 and CDR2 (germline): SQVTM, ANQGSEA. This CDR3 region has 12 residues. The DNA of the CDR3 is TGCAGCGTTGAAGATCGCGCCTACGAGCAGTACTTC. Residues: CSVEDRAYEQYF.

V gene TRBV5-6 combines with J gene TRBJ2-1, with a weak D call TRBD2 (5 bases). Germline-derived CDR1 and CDR2 are SGHDT and YYEEEE. The CDR3 runs 18 residues. Trimming removed 4 bases at V and 7 bases at J, with 27 bases between. The CDR3 spells CASSVRGPARIGRNEQFF. In DNA form, the CDR3 reads TGTGCCAGCAGCGTGCGAGGGCCCGCTAGGATTGGGAGAAATGAGCAGTTCTTC.

The gene calls are TRBV6-5 and TRBJ2-7; TRBD2 is a possible D gene (5 bases). The CDR3 totals 15 residues. Germline CDR1 reads MNHEY; CDR2 reads SVGAGI. V shed 6 bases and J shed 4 bases, with 19 bases lying between them. This CDR3 reads CASSPHLSGEYEQYF. The CDR3 DNA sequence: TGTGCCAGCAGCCCCCACTTGAGTGGGGAGTACGAGCAGTACTTC.

The chain links TRBV24-1 to TRBJ2-5, with D possibly matching TRBD2 (5 bases). The germline V gene encodes CDR1 KGHDR and CDR2 SFDVKD. Trimming stripped 7 bases from V and 5 bases from J, with 13 bases between. This CDR3 spans 13 amino acids. In DNA, the CDR3 is TGTGCCACCAGGGACTCCAGGTCGGAGACCCAGTACTTC. Translating it yields CATRDSRSETQYF.